The rows below give T cell receptor beta chains drawn from one sample of a study of CD8 T cells in Susac syndrome. Each CDR3 protein is one row after TCRdb ran MiXCR on the immunoSEQ multiplex PCR reads. The data contain about 290,000 distinct CDR3 sequences, 65% to 90% of them singletons. The source material was CD8+ T cells from PBMCs. Receptors were obtained from a human donor with multiple sclerosis. Both conserved end residues are part of each CDR3. Fields, in order: clone size, J gene, D gene, V gene, CDR3 DNA, CDR3 protein. D genes are given only for firm matches. A clone size is listed for some rows: how often the clone was seen (once, few, many), or a class if it is expanded.

NA	TRBJ1-1	NA	TRBV25-1	TGTGCCAGCAGTGATGTGGGGGGTACTGAAGCTTTCTTT	CASSDVGGTEAFF
NA	TRBJ1-2	NA	TRBV12-3/TRBV12-4	TGTGCCAGCAGTTTATGGACGTCCAGTATCCATGGCTACACCTTC	CASSLWTSSIHGYTF
NA	TRBJ1-1	NA	TRBV4-3	TGCGCCAGCAGCCAAGGGGCGGGCTGGAACACTGAAGCTTTCTTT	CASSQGAGWNTEAFF
NA	TRBJ2-7	NA	TRBV4-3	TGCGCCAGCAGCCAATCGCGGGTGGGTTACGAGCAGTACTTC	CASSQSRVGYEQYF
NA	TRBJ2-3	TRBD2	TRBV4-3	TGCGCCAGCAGCCAACTAACCAGGACTAGCGGGCCCAGGGGCACAGATACGCAGTATTTT	CASSQLTRTSGPRGTDTQYF
NA	TRBJ1-2	TRBD1	TRBV28	TGTGCCAGCAGGGGGGGACAGCCTTATGGCTACACCTTC	CASRGGQPYGYTF
few	TRBJ2-7	TRBD1	TRBV24-1	TGTGCCACCAGCCCGGAGGGACAGGGGGGCTACGAGCAGTACTTC	CATSPEGQGGYEQYF
NA	TRBJ2-5	TRBD2	TRBV15	TGTGCCACCAGCAGAGAGCGGTCGATAGCGGGAGAGACCCAGTACTTC	CATSRERSIAGETQYF
NA	TRBJ1-1	NA	TRBV12-5	TGTGCTAGTGGTTTGGGGAGGGCTGAAGCTTTCTTT	CASGLGRAEAFF
NA	TRBJ2-7	NA	TRBV4-3	TGCGCCAGCAGCCAAGCCGACCATCCGGTCCTTCCCAACTTAATCTACGAGCAGTACTTC	CASSQADHPVLPNLIYEQYF
NA	TRBJ2-7	NA	TRBV4-3	TGCGCCAGCAGCCAAGATAGGCAGGGGCAGGCCTACGAGCAGTACTTC	CASSQDRQGQAYEQYF
NA	TRBJ1-1	NA	TRBV27	TGTGCCAGCAGTTTAACGGCAGGAGAGAACACTGAAGCTTTCTTT	CASSLTAGENTEAFF
NA	TRBJ2-5	NA	TRBV29-1	TGCAGCGTTGAATTTAGAGGGGGAGAGACCCAGTACTTC	CSVEFRGGETQYF
few	TRBJ2-7	NA	TRBV11-3	TGTGCCAGCAGCTTAATTCAGGGATCCTACGAGCAGTACTTC	CASSLIQGSYEQYF
NA	TRBJ2-3	NA	TRBV20-1	TGCAGTGCCTGCGGACCCGCTAGCACAGATACGCAGTATTTT	CSACGPASTDTQYF